This T cell receptor beta chain comes out of a study of T cell responses to AZD1222 COVID-19 vaccine. Study conclusions and caveats: Repertoires were obtained only post-peak T cell response.

Here immunoSEQ multiplex PCR was the method, and the copy in TCRdb shows in-frame clones only, minus some. The table records 90,000 to 95,000 clones, around 87% of them present only once. A remark on this clone: No antigen is known for it.

The CDR3 spans 14 residues. V was cut by 3 bases and J by 3 bases, with 10 bases left in between. Germline V lookup: CDR1 MGHDK, CDR2 SYGVNS. This specimen consisted of peripheral blood, obtained 28 days after the second AZD1222 dose. The sequence was collected from an adult who received the AZD1222 COVID-19 vaccine. This rearrangement joins TRBV25-1 to TRBJ2-3; a weak D match, TRBD2 (6 bases). CDR3: CASSDPTRTDTQYF. The CDR3 DNA follows: TGTGCCAGCAGTGACCCGACTAGGACAGATACGCAGTATTTT.